A selection of T cell receptor beta chains follows, all from one sample in a study of T cells in Graves' hyperthyroidism and ophthalmopathy. TCRdb re-called the multiplex PCR reads with MiXCR, one entry per CDR3 protein. The sample comprises over 350,000 distinct CDR3 sequences, about an eighth of which are singletons, and under 30% rests with the top ten. Sequencing was performed on blood. The origin of the receptors is a man over 45 with Graves' ophthalmopathy. CDR3s include the opening cysteine and the closing phenylalanine or tryptophan. The order of the fields is CDR3 length, D gene, J gene, clone size, V gene, CDR3 protein, CDR3 DNA. A D gene is named only where the DNA matches it firmly. The size entry is marked missing in some rows and otherwise reads once, few, many or a size class.

length: 14; D: .; J: TRBJ1-1; size: many; V: TRBV7-9; CDR3: CASSLQQGGTEAFF; DNA: TGTGCCAGCAGCTTACAACAAGGTGGCACTGAAGCTTTCTTT
length: 16; D: .; J: TRBJ1-5; size: few; V: TRBV6-1; CDR3: CASSEAGRASNQPQHF; DNA: TGTGCCAGCAGTGAAGCGGGGCGTGCGAGCAATCAGCCCCAGCATTTT
length: 14; D: .; J: TRBJ2-7; size: .; V: TRBV28; CDR3: CAGSLITGGDEQYF; DNA: TGTGCCGGCAGTTTAATAACCGGGGGTGACGAGCAGTACTTC
length: 15; D: TRBD2; J: TRBJ2-2; size: many; V: TRBV11-2; CDR3: CASLPGRAGTGELFF; DNA: TGTGCCAGCCTTCCCGGGAGGGCAGGCACCGGGGAGCTGTTTTTT
length: 14; D: .; J: TRBJ2-7; size: many; V: TRBV7-2; CDR3: CASSLVGIVREQYF; DNA: TGTGCCAGCAGCTTAGTAGGGATTGTCCGTGAGCAGTACTTC
length: 14; D: TRBD1; J: TRBJ1-2; size: many; V: TRBV29-1; CDR3: CSVESDRGPYGYTF; DNA: TGCAGCGTTGAGTCGGACAGGGGGCCCTATGGCTACACCTTC
length: 14; D: .; J: TRBJ2-2; size: many; V: TRBV2; CDR3: CASSYSSNTGELFF; DNA: TGTGCCAGCAGCTACAGTTCGAACACCGGGGAGCTGTTTTTT
length: 17; D: .; J: TRBJ2-1; size: .; V: TRBV6-1; CDR3: CASSDWTPRQGDNEQFF; DNA: TGTGCCAGCAGTGATTGGACTCCCCGCCAGGGCGATAATGAGCAGTTCTTC
length: 15; D: TRBD2; J: TRBJ2-5; size: .; V: TRBV3-1; CDR3: CASSPTSGSEKTQYF; DNA: TGTGCCAGCAGCCCTACTAGCGGGAGTGAAAAGACCCAGTACTTC
length: 14; D: TRBD1; J: TRBJ1-1; size: .; V: TRBV6-9; CDR3: CASSYDRESAEAFF; DNA: TGTGCCAGCAGTTACGACAGGGAAAGTGCTGAAGCTTTCTTT
length: 14; D: TRBD1; J: TRBJ2-2; size: .; V: TRBV10-3; CDR3: CAISVDRVAGELFF; DNA: TGTGCCATCAGTGTCGACAGGGTAGCCGGGGAGCTGTTTTTT
length: 17; D: .; J: TRBJ1-3; size: .; V: TRBV14; CDR3: CASSQKFIGLSGNTIYF; DNA: TGTGCCAGCAGCCAAAAGTTTATCGGACTCTCTGGAAACACCATATATTTT
length: 15; D: TRBD1; J: TRBJ2-2; size: .; V: TRBV12-3/TRBV12-4; CDR3: CASSAEGGSTGELFF; DNA: TGTGCCAGCAGCGCGGAAGGGGGCAGCACCGGGGAGCTGTTTTTT
length: 14; D: .; J: TRBJ2-3; size: few; V: TRBV24-1; CDR3: CATPSGVSTDTQYF; DNA: TGTGCCACCCCATCGGGGGTGAGCACAGATACGCAGTATTTT
length: 14; D: .; J: TRBJ2-1; size: many; V: TRBV30; CDR3: CAWSMAGRLNEQFF; DNA: TGTGCCTGGAGTATGGCAGGGCGTCTCAATGAGCAGTTCTTC
length: 15; D: .; J: TRBJ2-7; size: few; V: TRBV29-1; CDR3: CSVEDPQAFSYEQYF; DNA: TGCAGCGTTGAAGATCCACAGGCCTTCTCCTACGAGCAGTACTTC
length: 15; D: TRBD1; J: TRBJ1-1; size: many; V: TRBV5-1; CDR3: CASSKETGLNTEAFF; DNA: TGCGCCAGCAGCAAGGAGACAGGGCTCAACACTGAAGCTTTCTTT
length: 14; D: .; J: TRBJ2-7; size: many; V: TRBV12-3/TRBV12-4; CDR3: CASSFEQGSYEQYF; DNA: TGTGCCAGCAGTTTTGAACAGGGCTCCTACGAGCAGTACTTC
length: 15; D: TRBD1; J: TRBJ2-7; size: many; V: TRBV5-1; CDR3: CASSWEGQGWYEQYF; DNA: TGCGCCAGCAGCTGGGAAGGACAGGGCTGGTACGAGCAGTACTTC
length: 14; D: .; J: TRBJ2-2; size: .; V: TRBV20-1; CDR3: CSARRSQGSGELFF; DNA: TGCAGTGCTAGACGGAGTCAGGGATCCGGGGAGCTGTTTTTT
length: 13; D: .; J: TRBJ2-3; size: few; V: TRBV19; CDR3: CASTPVGSDTQYF; DNA: TGTGCCAGTACCCCGGTCGGATCAGATACGCAGTATTTT
length: 15; D: TRBD2; J: TRBJ2-2; size: few; V: TRBV3-1; CDR3: CASSRGTSGTGELFF; DNA: TGTGCCAGCAGCCGAGGGACTAGCGGGACCGGGGAGCTGTTTTTT
length: 14; D: TRBD2; J: TRBJ2-7; size: .; V: TRBV25-1; CDR3: CASRDGGGRHEQYF; DNA: TGTGCCAGCAGGGATGGCGGGGGGCGTCACGAGCAGTACTTC
length: 15; D: .; J: TRBJ2-2; size: many; V: TRBV7-8; CDR3: CASSPEGAGTGELFF; DNA: TGTGCCAGCAGCCCGGAGGGGGCGGGAACCGGGGAGCTGTTTTTT
length: 17; D: TRBD2; J: TRBJ2-7; size: few; V: TRBV5-1; CDR3: CASSLWGGLAGVDEQYF; DNA: TGCGCCAGCAGCTTGTGGGGGGGACTAGCGGGAGTTGACGAGCAGTACTTC
length: 15; D: .; J: TRBJ2-5; size: .; V: TRBV15; CDR3: CATSRAAAGKETQYF; DNA: TGTGCCACCAGCAGAGCGGCGGCGGGGAAAGAGACCCAGTACTTC
length: 16; D: TRBD1; J: TRBJ1-2; size: few; V: TRBV7-9; CDR3: CASSPDFRGHNYGYTF; DNA: TGTGCCAGCAGCCCGGACTTCAGGGGGCATAACTATGGCTACACCTTC
length: 14; D: .; J: TRBJ2-5; size: many; V: TRBV3-1; CDR3: CASSHSGEAKTQYF; DNA: TGTGCCAGCAGCCATAGTGGGGAAGCAAAGACCCAGTACTTC
length: 14; D: TRBD2; J: TRBJ2-7; size: many; V: TRBV12-3/TRBV12-4; CDR3: CASSLLAGGNEQYF; DNA: TGTGCCAGCAGCTTACTAGCGGGGGGTAACGAGCAGTACTTC
length: 16; D: TRBD2; J: TRBJ2-7; size: .; V: TRBV5-1; CDR3: CASQQLSTSGISEQYF; DNA: TGCGCCAGCCAGCAGCTTTCGACTAGCGGGATTTCCGAGCAGTACTTC
length: 15; D: .; J: TRBJ1-5; size: many; V: TRBV7-2; CDR3: CASSWGQGLSQPQHF; DNA: TGTGCCAGCAGCTGGGGGCAGGGGTTAAGCCAGCCCCAGCATTTT
length: 14; D: TRBD2; J: TRBJ2-5; size: few; V: TRBV6-1; CDR3: CASSEAGGWETQYF; DNA: TGTGCCAGCAGCGAAGCGGGAGGGTGGGAGACCCAGTACTTC
length: 16; D: .; J: TRBJ1-1; size: .; V: TRBV15; CDR3: CATNTGSSYKNTEAFF; DNA: TGTGCCACCAATACCGGGTCCTCATATAAGAACACTGAAGCTTTCTTT
length: 14; D: .; J: TRBJ2-7; size: many; V: TRBV20-1; CDR3: CSARVGTGTYEQYF; DNA: TGCAGTGCTAGAGTAGGAACAGGGACATACGAGCAGTACTTC
length: 16; D: TRBD1; J: TRBJ2-3; size: .; V: TRBV19; CDR3: CASSIRLRQGTDTQYF; DNA: TGTGCCAGTAGTATTCGTCTTCGACAGGGTACAGATACGCAGTATTTT
length: 15; D: TRBD2; J: TRBJ2-7; size: few; V: TRBV14; CDR3: CASSVRTSGGYEQYF; DNA: TGTGCCAGCAGCGTACGGACTAGCGGGGGCTACGAGCAGTACTTC
length: 18; D: TRBD2; J: TRBJ2-7; size: many; V: TRBV5-1; CDR3: CASSLGTSGTSTTYEQYF; DNA: TGCGCCAGCAGCTTAGGAACTAGCGGGACCTCGACCACCTACGAGCAGTACTTC
length: 16; D: .; J: TRBJ2-3; size: few; V: TRBV5-1; CDR3: CASSSSRQLFTDTQYF; DNA: TGCGCCAGCAGCTCGTCCCGACAGCTCTTCACAGATACGCAGTATTTT
length: 15; D: .; J: TRBJ1-5; size: .; V: TRBV6-5; CDR3: CASRTTRDENQPQHF; DNA: TGTGCCAGCAGAACGACCCGGGACGAAAATCAGCCCCAGCATTTT
length: 15; D: .; J: TRBJ1-5; size: many; V: TRBV6-1; CDR3: CASSWVSDSNQPQHF; DNA: TGTGCCAGCAGTTGGGTCAGTGATAGCAATCAGCCCCAGCATTTT
length: 16; D: .; J: TRBJ2-1; size: many; V: TRBV28; CDR3: CASRGRGSESYNEQFF; DNA: TGTGCCAGCAGGGGCCGGGGCAGTGAATCCTACAATGAGCAGTTCTTC
length: 16; D: TRBD2; J: TRBJ2-1; size: many; V: TRBV2; CDR3: CATRTSGRPSYNEQFF; DNA: TGTGCCACTAGGACTAGCGGGAGGCCATCCTACAATGAGCAGTTCTTC
length: 15; D: TRBD1; J: TRBJ2-3; size: many; V: TRBV2; CDR3: CASSQGQLSTDTQYF; DNA: TGTGCCAGCAGTCAGGGACAGTTAAGCACAGATACGCAGTATTTT
length: 12; D: .; J: TRBJ1-1; size: .; V: TRBV9; CDR3: CASSVVSGEAFF; DNA: TGTGCCAGCAGCGTAGTATCCGGGGAGGCTTTCTTT
length: 14; D: TRBD1; J: TRBJ2-1; size: few; V: TRBV3-1; CDR3: CASSQRQGGNEQFF; DNA: TGTGCCAGCAGCCAGCGACAGGGCGGGAATGAGCAGTTCTTC
length: 15; D: .; J: TRBJ1-6; size: many; V: TRBV6-1; CDR3: CASSSQGSYSSPLHF; DNA: TGTGCCAGCAGTTCACAAGGATCATACAGCTCACCCCTCCACTTT
length: 11; D: .; J: TRBJ1-2; size: many; V: TRBV3-1; CDR3: CASGTLRGYTF; DNA: TGTGCCAGCGGGACCCTTCGGGGCTACACCTTC
length: 15; D: .; J: TRBJ2-1; size: many; V: TRBV3-1; CDR3: CASSFWESDYNEQFF; DNA: TGTGCCAGCAGTTTCTGGGAATCGGACTACAATGAGCAGTTCTTC
length: 14; D: TRBD1; J: TRBJ2-5; size: few; V: TRBV28; CDR3: CAGSGQGARETQYF; DNA: TGTGCCGGCAGTGGACAGGGGGCTAGAGAGACCCAGTACTTC
length: 12; D: .; J: TRBJ2-1; size: many; V: TRBV6-1; CDR3: CASSSVGGEQFF; DNA: TGTGCCAGCAGTTCCGTCGGGGGTGAGCAGTTCTTC
length: 14; D: .; J: TRBJ1-1; size: .; V: TRBV19; CDR3: CASIAGKARARAFF; DNA: TGTGCCAGTATCGCAGGAAAGGCGAGGGCAAGAGCTTTCTTT